The 6 T cell receptor beta chains below were found in one sample sequenced in a study of blood T cells in healthy people across ages. Next came a second PCR, run for about 6 to 12 cycles, which used a sample-barcoded 5' primer along with a J-beta primer mix. TCRdb reprocessed the 5' RACE reads via MiXCR and lists one record per CDR3 protein. In the table there are about 1.4 million distinct CDR3 sequences, around 59% of which are singletons. Sequenced input: blood. The receptors were sampled from a man between 18 and 35 years old in good health.

The chain links TRBV4-3 to TRBJ1-2; D ambiguous. V lost 0 bases and J lost 6, with 14 bases in between. The germline gives CDR1 LGHNA, CDR2 YSLEER. This CDR3 spans 15 amino acids. The CDR3: CASSQERRGFHGYTF. In DNA, the CDR3 is TGCGCCAGCAGCCAAGAAAGAAGAGGGTTTCATGGCTACACCTTC.

This clonotype was seen a handful of times. The rearrangement uses TRBV10-3 and TRBJ1-2; the D gene is possibly TRBD1 (5 bases). The germline V gene encodes CDR1 ENHRY and CDR2 SYGVKD. V dropped 3 bases and J dropped 4 bases, with 12 bases sitting between them. This CDR3 is 14 amino acids long. The DNA for the CDR3 is TGTGCCATCAGTGACAGCAGGGCGGCCTATGGCTACACCTTC. Translating gives CAISDSRAAYGYTF.

The chain links TRBV2 to TRBJ1-2, with D possibly matching TRBD1 (6 bases). CDR3 length: 14 amino acids. Germline V gives CDR1 SNHLY, CDR2 FYNNEI. V was clipped by 0 bases and J by 5 bases, with 10 bases between them. The CDR3 region has the DNA TGTGCCAGCAGTGAAGCGATGGACAGTTATGGCTACACCTTC. It translates to CASSEAMDSYGYTF.

The CDR3 loop reads CSVGGGTSGGDEQFF. CDR3 coding DNA: TGCAGCGTTGGGGGGGGTACATCGGGCGGCGATGAGCAGTTCTTC. The chain uses TRBV29-1 and TRBJ2-1; 7 positions match TRBD2. Germline V gives CDR1 SQVTM, CDR2 ANQGSEA. There are 15 residues in the CDR3. Trimming took 4 bases from V and 8 from J; bases not matched to a gene: 14.

CDR3 sequence (DNA): TGTGCCAGCAGCTTAGGACTACAGGGCTCGGGCAATCAGCCCCAGCATTTT. It encodes CASSLGLQGSGNQPQHF. The chain uses TRBV7-9 and TRBJ1-5; perhaps TRBD1 as D (6 bases). V was shortened by 1 base and J by 2 bases, with 15 bases between the two germline ends. The CDR3 extends over 17 amino acids. Germline assignment: CDR1 SEHNR and CDR2 FQNEAQ (reference sequence).

This clonotype appeared a single time. This chain connects TRBV4-1 to TRBJ1-1; D is unresolved. The length of the CDR3 is 16 residues. V lost 0 bases to trimming and J lost 5 bases, with 16 bases between them. The germline V gene has CDR1 MGHRA and CDR2 YSYEKL. In DNA, the CDR3 is TGCGCCAGCAGCCAAGAGTTGGTAGGATCTTATACTGAAGCTTTCTTT. This codes for CASSQELVGSYTEAFF.